The TCR beta chain under discussion was sequenced for a study of response to subunit inactivated influenza vaccine. This clonotype was recorded a few times. Each CDR3 protein gets one entry after TCRdb re-called the RT-PCR reads with MiXCR. The data show 700,000 to 900,000 distinct CDR3 sequences, with over 20% seen just once and roughly a tenth held by the top ten. The germline gives CDR1 DFQATT, CDR2 SNEGSKA (reference sequence). The CDR3 loop spans 15 amino acids. Trimming pared 0 bases from V and 8 bases from J, leaving 17 bases between. The chain recombines TRBV20-1 with TRBJ2-1; D gene uncertain. The clonotype was recovered from a man in his fifties or sixties who received an inactivated influenza vaccine. This specimen consisted of PBMCs from blood, obtained 5 days after vaccination. CDR3 in amino acids: CSARDLGKVGDEQFF. CDR3 nucleotide sequence: TGCAGTGCTAGAGACCTAGGAAAAGTTGGCGATGAGCAGTTCTTC.